This entry lists 28 T cell receptor beta chains sequenced from one sample in a study of T-cell memory formation after mild COVID-19 (dated by TCRdb to the early 2020s). Library preparation employed 5' RACE. Data came from an Illumina NovaSeq 6000. Clones were called with MiXCR by TCRdb after fastp trimmed the public reads at Q25, and only in-frame beta chains were retained. Under each unique CDR3 protein, matching rows form one entry showing the most common genes and DNA. The sample data list around 300,000 distinct CDR3 sequences, and over 15% of these were observed just once. The ten largest clonotypes hold about 23% of the sample. The material sequenced was PBMCs or a T cell subset sorted from them (not recorded which). These receptors all stem from a man in his late teens or twenties who had mild COVID-19 (a few samples of this study predate the infection). The sample titles of this study are shuffled in the database, so cell type and time point are left out; the donor was told from shared clones.

This chain connects TRBV29-1 to TRBJ2-7; D possibly matches TRBD1 or TRBD2 (6 bases each). Germline V gene lookup returns CDR1 SQVTM and CDR2 ANQGSEA. V was trimmed by 7 bases and J by 4 bases, leaving 17 bases between them. The CDR3 totals 13 residues. The CDR3 DNA reads TGCAGCGCCCGAGGGGGACTTGCATACGAGCAGTACTTC. Translating it yields CSARGGLAYEQYF.

V and J are TRBV7-2 and TRBJ1-6; the match to TRBD1 covers 8 bases. Germline V lookup: CDR1 SGHTA, CDR2 FQGNSA. The V gene end was trimmed by 2 bases and the J gene end by 7 bases; junction bases not matched to a gene: 7. The CDR3 loop spans 16 amino acids. The CDR3 DNA reads as TGTGCCAGCAGCTTACAGGGGGCGGTTTTAAATTCACCCCTCCACTTT. Translated, it gives CASSLQGAVLNSPLHF.

The chain recombines TRBV12-3 or TRBV12-4 with TRBJ1-1, with a weak D call TRBD1 (5 bases). The CDR3 has 12 residues. The V end was cut by 8 bases, the J end by 4 bases, with 11 bases between. CDR3 region: CASGRAATEAFF. The DNA for the CDR3 is TGTGCCAGCGGCAGGGCGGCCACTGAAGCTTTCTTT.

This clonotype has only a few counts. J is TRBJ2-3 and V is TRBV7-2; tentative D call: TRBD2 (5 bases). Trimming removed 5 bases at V and 6 bases at J, with 15 bases between. Looked up from germline, CDR1 is SGHTA and CDR2 is FQGNSA. The length of the CDR3 is 14 residues. In DNA form, the CDR3 reads TGTGCCAGCAGCCCCCGGGCGGGCGGGGATACGCAGTATTTT. It is translated as CASSPRAGGDTQYF.

This clonotype was found many times. The chain carries TRBV7-9 and TRBJ2-1, with 9 bases aligning to TRBD1. CDR3 length equals 15 residues. CDR1 and CDR2 (germline): SEHNR, FQNEAQ (reference sequence). V trimming: 1 base; J trimming: 5 bases; junction bases outside the gene matches: 3. CDR3 residues: CASSLGDRAHNEQFF. The CDR3 bases are TGTGCCAGCAGCTTAGGGGACAGGGCCCACAATGAGCAGTTCTTC.

The V call is TRBV12-3 or TRBV12-4, the J call TRBJ1-1, with a tentative D call TRBD1 (5 bases). The CDR3 spans 13 residues. Trimming left V 3 bases short and J 11 bases short, with 16 bases between. The CDR3 reads CASSFQGSLGAFF. In nucleotides, the CDR3 is TGTGCCAGCAGTTTTCAGGGTTCCTTAGGGGCTTTCTTT.

The chain has TRBV20-1 and TRBJ1-1; D perhaps matches TRBD1 (5 bases). From germline, CDR1 is DFQATT and CDR2 SNEGSKA (reference sequence). This CDR3 region has 15 residues. V dropped 3 bases and J dropped 5 bases, with 19 bases sitting between them. The CDR3 loop reads CSARGGRGFGTEAFF. DNA for the CDR3: TGCAGTGCTAGGGGGGGTCGTGGCTTCGGGACTGAAGCTTTCTTT.

This clonotype was seen only a few times. V is TRBV6-2 or TRBV6-3 and J is TRBJ2-5, with 7 nucleotides matching TRBD1. The J segment lost 5 bases and the V segment lost 3 bases, leaving 9 bases of the junction unmatched. Germline assignment: CDR1 MNHEY and CDR2 SVGEGT. The CDR3 runs 15 residues. DNA of the CDR3: TGTGCCAGCAGTTATGGAGACAGGGATCCGGAGACCCAGTACTTC. It translates to CASSYGDRDPETQYF.

This clonotype was counted only a few times. The rearrangement links TRBV7-6 to TRBJ1-4; perhaps TRBD1 as D (5 bases). This CDR3 contains 15 residues. Trimming took off 1 base at V and 8 bases at J, with 14 bases between the two ends. CDR1 and CDR2 (germline): SGHVS, FNYEAQ. This CDR3 is CASSLGGASGEKLFF. In nucleotides, the CDR3 is TGTGCCAGCAGCTTAGGAGGGGCCTCGGGGGAAAAACTGTTTTTT.

The table lists this clonotype with a few counts. The chain uses TRBV6-2 or TRBV6-3 and TRBJ2-4; D is possibly TRBD1 or TRBD2 (6 bases each). V was pared by 2 bases and J by 8 bases, with 19 bases between. Germline lookup yields CDR1 MNHEY and CDR2 SVGEGT. The CDR3 is 16 residues long. CDR3 in amino acids: CASSYRPGASGDIQYF. DNA for the CDR3: TGTGCCAGCAGTTACCGCCCGGGGGCGAGCGGCGACATTCAGTACTTC.

The rearrangement links TRBV3-1 to TRBJ2-3; possible D gene TRBD2, 6 bases. Germline loops: CDR1 LGHDT, CDR2 YNNKEL (reference sequence). Trimming stripped 0 bases from V and 6 bases from J, with 13 bases between. This CDR3 has 15 residues. The CDR3 DNA follows: TGTGCCAGCAGCCAAGAGAGCGGGTTGGGGGATACGCAGTATTTT. Amino acid sequence: CASSQESGLGDTQYF.

A few counts support this clonotype. The V call is TRBV21-1, the J call TRBJ1-1. TRBV21-1 is listed as a pseudogene. CDR3 length equals 14 residues. The CDR3 DNA is TGTGCCAGCACCATTGGGGCCCGGTGGGCTGAAGCTTTCTTT. Translating it yields CASTIGARWAEAFF.

In this sample, this clonotype turned up a few times. V and J are TRBV27 and TRBJ1-6, with a weak D call TRBD1 (6 bases). This CDR3 is built from 15 residues. Germline V gene data show CDR1 as MNHEY and CDR2 as SMNVEV (reference sequence). Trimming stripped 5 bases from V and 2 bases from J, with 10 bases between. CDR3 amino acids: CASSLGGTYNSPLHF. The CDR3 region has the DNA TGTGCCAGCAGTCTGGGGGGCACCTATAATTCACCCCTCCACTTT.

This clonotype was detected a few times. The chain combines TRBV6-2 or TRBV6-3 with TRBJ1-1, with D maybe TRBD1 (6 bases). V dropped 7 bases and J dropped 1 base, with 16 bases sitting between them. CDR1 and CDR2 from the germline V gene are MNHEY and SVGEGT. CDR3 length: 15 amino acids. CDR3 in DNA: TGTGCCAGCACAACTCCCCGGGGGCGGAACACTGAAGCTTTCTTT. It yields the protein CASTTPRGRNTEAFF.

The V gene is TRBV7-9, the J gene TRBJ2-2; D is unresolved. Germline CDR1 and CDR2: SEHNR and FQNEAQ (reference sequence). Trimming left V 1 base short and J 4 bases short, with 10 bases between. This CDR3 comprises 15 residues. CDR3 DNA: TGTGCCAGCAGCTTAGGTGGCAGCGTCACCGGGGAGCTGTTTTTT. Translation: CASSLGGSVTGELFF.

This clonotype showed up just a few times. The rearrangement uses TRBV12-3 or TRBV12-4 and TRBJ2-3; 7 bases line up with TRBD1. V was pared by 5 bases and J by 1 base, with 6 bases of the junction left unmatched. The CDR3 runs 15 residues. The CDR3 region has the DNA TGTGCCAGCAGTCCCGGGACAGCCCGCACAGATACGCAGTATTTT. Amino acid sequence: CASSPGTARTDTQYF.

This clonotype was seen many times. The J gene is TRBJ1-1, the V gene TRBV7-3; no firm D call. Germline CDR1 and CDR2: SGHTA and FQGTGA. The CDR3 sequence is 15 residues long. V was shortened by 3 bases and J by 0 bases, with 11 bases between the two germline ends. In nucleotides, the CDR3 is TGTGCCAGCAGCTTCCAAGGAGGGATGAACACTGAAGCTTTCTTT. Its protein is CASSFQGGMNTEAFF.

The V gene is TRBV6-2 or TRBV6-3, the J gene TRBJ1-4; no clear D. V lost 2 bases, J lost 1 base, and 11 bases lay in between. The CDR3 sequence is 16 residues long. Germline V gene lookup returns CDR1 MNHEY and CDR2 SVGEGT. The CDR3 nucleotides are TGTGCCAGCAGTTACGGCGGAAAACGAACTAATGAAAAACTGTTTTTT. It specifies CASSYGGKRTNEKLFF.

J is TRBJ1-4 and V is TRBV2; 9 bases fit TRBD1. The V and J ends lost 3 bases and 8 bases, in that order; junction bases with no gene match: 1. The germline V gene has CDR1 SNHLY and CDR2 FYNNEI. This CDR3 is built from 13 residues. CDR3 region: CASSDGTGEKLFF. CDR3 coding DNA: TGTGCCAGCAGTGACGGGACAGGGGAAAAACTGTTTTTT.

This clonotype has only a few counts. The CDR3 DNA reads as TGTGCCAGCAGCTTAAAAATGAGTAACTATGGCTACACCTTC. Protein product: CASSLKMSNYGYTF. The chain uses TRBV5-6 and TRBJ1-2; D call uncertain. Trimming took 2 bases from V and 1 from J, leaving 9 bases between them. The germline V gene encodes CDR1 SGHDT and CDR2 YYEEEE. CDR3 length: 14 residues. Full variable domain (outside the CDR3, taken from reference TRBV5-6 and TRBJ1-2): DAGVTQSPTHLIKTRGQQVTLRCSPKSGHDTVSWYQQALGQGPQFIFQYYEEEERQRGNFPDRFSGHQFPNYSSELNVNALLLGDSALYLCASSLKMSNYGYTFGSGTRLTVV.

In this sample, this clonotype turned up a few times. V usage is TRBV12-3 or TRBV12-4 and J usage is TRBJ2-1, with D possibly TRBD1 on 6 matching bases. The CDR3 covers 12 residues. With 3 bases removed from V and 14 bases from J, the gap between germline ends came to 14 bases. CDR3 loop: CASSFLQGYEFF. CDR3 in DNA: TGTGCCAGCAGTTTTTTACAGGGATATGAGTTCTTC.

The CDR3 nucleotides are TGCGCCAGGGGGCAGGGACAGGGTTCGGAGCTGTTTTTT. It is translated as CARGQGQGSELFF. The V gene is TRBV23-1, the J gene TRBJ2-2; 9 bases line up with TRBD1. TRBV23-1 qualifies as an ORF whose function is uncertain. The CDR3 runs to 13 residues. Losses at the gene ends were 9 bases for V and 10 bases for J; bases not matched to a gene: 9.

This clonotype has more than one count but fewer than ten. CDR3 nucleotides: TGCAGTGCTAGAGCCCCCGGGGCGACCCAGTACTTC. This translates into CSARAPGATQYF. The chain joins TRBV20-1 to TRBJ2-5; D tentatively fits TRBD1 or TRBD2 (5 bases each). This CDR3 spans 12 amino acids. The germline CDR1 and CDR2 sequences are DFQATT and SNEGSKA (reference sequence). Trimming removed 1 base from V and 7 bases from J, with 10 bases in between.

This sequence joins TRBV12-3 or TRBV12-4 and TRBJ2-7, with D uncertain. V was clipped by 1 base and J by 3 bases, with 13 bases between them. The CDR3 contains 15 residues. In DNA, the CDR3 is TGTGCCAGCAGTTTAGGAGGCGAGAGTCTCTACGAGCAGTACTTC. Amino acid sequence: CASSLGGESLYEQYF.

The V gene is TRBV2, the J gene TRBJ2-2; unclear D gene. Germline V gene sequence: CDR1 SNHLY, CDR2 FYNNEI. This CDR3 is built from 13 residues. Trimming left V 3 bases short and J 4 bases short, with 6 bases between. The CDR3 loop reads CASSDWATGELFF. CDR3 DNA sequence: TGTGCCAGCAGTGATTGGGCCACCGGGGAGCTGTTTTTT.

This clonotype has more than one count but fewer than ten. The chain links TRBV3-1 to TRBJ1-1; D is uncertain. The V gene lost 0 bases and the J gene lost 1 base, with 9 bases spanning the gap. The CDR3 consists of 15 residues. The germline CDR1 and CDR2 sequences are LGHDT and YNNKEL (reference sequence). In nucleotides, the CDR3 is TGTGCCAGCAGCCAAGATTATAGGGCGAACACTGAAGCTTTCTTT. Amino acids: CASSQDYRANTEAFF.

The DNA for the CDR3 is TGTGCCAGCAGTGACGGACTAGCGGGGGCCTATGATACGCAGTATTTT. It yields the protein CASSDGLAGAYDTQYF. V usage is TRBV2 and J usage is TRBJ2-3; 13 bases align to TRBD2. Germline assignment: CDR1 SNHLY and CDR2 FYNNEI. V shed 3 bases and J 6 bases; nucleotides not matched to a gene: 6. The CDR3 totals 16 residues.

The chain links TRBV12-3 or TRBV12-4 to TRBJ1-2; no definite D call. There are 11 residues in the CDR3. The ends were cut back, 8 bases at V and 3 bases at J, with 7 bases in the middle. The CDR3 bases are TGTGCCAGCCGGAGGGACTATGGCTACACCTTC. Translating it yields CASRRDYGYTF.